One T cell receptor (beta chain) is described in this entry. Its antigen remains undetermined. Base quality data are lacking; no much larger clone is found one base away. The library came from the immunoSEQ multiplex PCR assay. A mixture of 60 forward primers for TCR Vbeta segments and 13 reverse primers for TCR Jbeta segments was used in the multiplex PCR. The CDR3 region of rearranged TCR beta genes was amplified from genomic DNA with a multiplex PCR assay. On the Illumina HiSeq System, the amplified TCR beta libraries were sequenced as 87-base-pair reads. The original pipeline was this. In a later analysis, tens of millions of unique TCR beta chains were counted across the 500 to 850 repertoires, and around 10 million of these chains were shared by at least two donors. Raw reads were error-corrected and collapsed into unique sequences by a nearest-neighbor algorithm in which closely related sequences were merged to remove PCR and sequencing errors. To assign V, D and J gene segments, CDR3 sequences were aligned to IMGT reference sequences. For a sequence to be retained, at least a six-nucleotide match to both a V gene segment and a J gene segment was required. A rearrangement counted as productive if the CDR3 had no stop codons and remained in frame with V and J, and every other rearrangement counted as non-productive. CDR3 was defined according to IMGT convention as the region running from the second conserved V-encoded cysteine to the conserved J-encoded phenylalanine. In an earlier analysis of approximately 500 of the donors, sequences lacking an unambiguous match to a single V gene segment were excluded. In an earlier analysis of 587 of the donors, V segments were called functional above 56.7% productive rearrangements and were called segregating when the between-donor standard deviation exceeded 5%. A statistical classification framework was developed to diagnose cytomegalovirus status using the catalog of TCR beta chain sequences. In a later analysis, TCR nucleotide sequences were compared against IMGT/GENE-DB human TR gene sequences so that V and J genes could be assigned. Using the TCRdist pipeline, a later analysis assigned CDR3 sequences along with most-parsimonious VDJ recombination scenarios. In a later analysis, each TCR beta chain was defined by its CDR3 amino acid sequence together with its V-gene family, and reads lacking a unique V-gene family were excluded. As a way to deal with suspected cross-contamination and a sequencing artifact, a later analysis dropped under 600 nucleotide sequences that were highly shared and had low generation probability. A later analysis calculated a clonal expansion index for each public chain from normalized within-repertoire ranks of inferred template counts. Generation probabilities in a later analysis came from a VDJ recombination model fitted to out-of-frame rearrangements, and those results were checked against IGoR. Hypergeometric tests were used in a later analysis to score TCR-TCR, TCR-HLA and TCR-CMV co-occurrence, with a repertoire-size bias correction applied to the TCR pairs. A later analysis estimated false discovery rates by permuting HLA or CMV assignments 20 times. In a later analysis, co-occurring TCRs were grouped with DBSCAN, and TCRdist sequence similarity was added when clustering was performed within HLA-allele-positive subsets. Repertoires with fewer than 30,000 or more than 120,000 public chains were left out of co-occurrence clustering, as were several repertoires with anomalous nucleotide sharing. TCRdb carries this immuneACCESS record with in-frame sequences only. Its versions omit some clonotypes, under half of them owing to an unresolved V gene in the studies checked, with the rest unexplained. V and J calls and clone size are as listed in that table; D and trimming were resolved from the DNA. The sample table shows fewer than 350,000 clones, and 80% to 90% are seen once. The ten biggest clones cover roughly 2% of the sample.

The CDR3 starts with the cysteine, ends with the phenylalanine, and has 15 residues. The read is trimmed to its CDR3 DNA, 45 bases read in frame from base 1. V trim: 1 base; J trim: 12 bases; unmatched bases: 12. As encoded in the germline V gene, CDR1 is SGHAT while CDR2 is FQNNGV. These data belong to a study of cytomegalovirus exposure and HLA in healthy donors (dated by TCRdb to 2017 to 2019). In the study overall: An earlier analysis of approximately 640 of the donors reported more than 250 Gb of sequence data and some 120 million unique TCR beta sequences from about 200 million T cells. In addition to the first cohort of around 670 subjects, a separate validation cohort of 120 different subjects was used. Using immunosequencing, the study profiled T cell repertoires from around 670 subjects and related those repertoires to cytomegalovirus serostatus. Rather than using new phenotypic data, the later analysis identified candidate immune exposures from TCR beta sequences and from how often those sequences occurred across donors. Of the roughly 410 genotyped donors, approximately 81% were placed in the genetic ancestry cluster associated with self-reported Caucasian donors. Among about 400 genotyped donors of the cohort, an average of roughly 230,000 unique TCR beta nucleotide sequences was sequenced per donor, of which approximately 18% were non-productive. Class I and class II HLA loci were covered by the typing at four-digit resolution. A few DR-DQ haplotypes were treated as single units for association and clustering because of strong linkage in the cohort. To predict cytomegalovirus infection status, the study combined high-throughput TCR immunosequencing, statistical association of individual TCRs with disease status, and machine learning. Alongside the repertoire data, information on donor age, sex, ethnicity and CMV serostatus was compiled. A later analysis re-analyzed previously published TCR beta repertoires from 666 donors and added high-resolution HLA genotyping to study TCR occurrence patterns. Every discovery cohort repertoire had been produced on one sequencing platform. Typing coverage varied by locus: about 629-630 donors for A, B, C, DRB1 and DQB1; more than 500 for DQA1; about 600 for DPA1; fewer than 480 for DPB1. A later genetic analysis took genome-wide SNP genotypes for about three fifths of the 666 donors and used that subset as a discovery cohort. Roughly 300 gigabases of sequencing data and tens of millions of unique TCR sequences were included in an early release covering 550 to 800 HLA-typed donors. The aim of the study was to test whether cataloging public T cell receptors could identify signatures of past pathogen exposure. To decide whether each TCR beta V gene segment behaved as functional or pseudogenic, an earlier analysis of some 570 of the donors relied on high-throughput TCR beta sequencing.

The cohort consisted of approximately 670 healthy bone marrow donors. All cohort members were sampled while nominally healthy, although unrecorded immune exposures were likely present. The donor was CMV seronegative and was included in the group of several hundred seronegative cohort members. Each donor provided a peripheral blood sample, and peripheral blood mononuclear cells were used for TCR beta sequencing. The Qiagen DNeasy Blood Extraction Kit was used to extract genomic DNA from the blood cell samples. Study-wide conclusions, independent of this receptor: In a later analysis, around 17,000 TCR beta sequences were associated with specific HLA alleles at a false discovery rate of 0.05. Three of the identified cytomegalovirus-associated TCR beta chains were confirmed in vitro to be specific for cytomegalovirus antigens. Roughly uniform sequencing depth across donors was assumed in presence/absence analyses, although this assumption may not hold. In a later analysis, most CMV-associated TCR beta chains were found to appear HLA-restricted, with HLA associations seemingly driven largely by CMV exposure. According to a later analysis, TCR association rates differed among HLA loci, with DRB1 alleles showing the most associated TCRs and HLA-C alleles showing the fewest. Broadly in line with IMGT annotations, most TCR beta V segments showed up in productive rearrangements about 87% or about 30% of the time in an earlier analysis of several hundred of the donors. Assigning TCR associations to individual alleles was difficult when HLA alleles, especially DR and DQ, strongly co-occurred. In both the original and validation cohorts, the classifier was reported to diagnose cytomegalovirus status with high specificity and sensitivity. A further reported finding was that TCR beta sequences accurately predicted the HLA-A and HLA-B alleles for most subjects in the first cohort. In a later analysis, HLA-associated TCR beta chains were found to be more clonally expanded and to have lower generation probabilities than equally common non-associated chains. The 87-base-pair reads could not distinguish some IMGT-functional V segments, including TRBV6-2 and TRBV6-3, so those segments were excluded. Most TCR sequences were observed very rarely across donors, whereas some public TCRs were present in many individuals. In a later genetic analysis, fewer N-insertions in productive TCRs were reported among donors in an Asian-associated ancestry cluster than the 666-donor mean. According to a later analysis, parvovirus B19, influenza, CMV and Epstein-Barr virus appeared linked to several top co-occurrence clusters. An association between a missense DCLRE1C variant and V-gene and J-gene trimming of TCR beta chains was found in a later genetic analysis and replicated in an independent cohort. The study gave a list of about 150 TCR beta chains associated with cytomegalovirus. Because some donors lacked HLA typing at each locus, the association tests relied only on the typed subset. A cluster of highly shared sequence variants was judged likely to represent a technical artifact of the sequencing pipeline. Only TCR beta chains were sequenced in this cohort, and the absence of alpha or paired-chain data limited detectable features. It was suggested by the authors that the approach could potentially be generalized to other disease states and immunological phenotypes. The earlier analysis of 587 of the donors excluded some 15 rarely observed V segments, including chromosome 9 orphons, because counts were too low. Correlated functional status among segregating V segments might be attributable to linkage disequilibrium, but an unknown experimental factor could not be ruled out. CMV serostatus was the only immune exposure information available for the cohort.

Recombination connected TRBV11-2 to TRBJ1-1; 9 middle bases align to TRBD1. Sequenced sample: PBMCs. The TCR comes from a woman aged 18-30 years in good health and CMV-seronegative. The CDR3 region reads CASSLGWDPGQGTFF. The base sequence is TGTGCCAGCAGCTTAGGGTGGGACCCGGGACAGGGAACTTTCTTT.